This TCR beta chain was sequenced in a study of identical twins. Per the germline V gene, CDR1 is LGHDT and CDR2 is YNNKEL (reference sequence). V lost 0 bases and J 8 bases, leaving 17 bases between the germline ends. The CDR3 is made up of 16 amino acids. This clonotype was detected a few times. TCRdb reprocessed the 5' RACE reads with MiXCR, giving one entry per CDR3 protein. The data contain fewer than 800,000 distinct CDR3 sequences, 7% to 7.5% of them singletons. In addition, the sample was reused for a study of yellow fever vaccine responses in identical twins.

The TCR sequence derives from a young woman in good health. Sequencing input: PBMCs. The rearrangement joins TRBV3-1 to TRBJ2-1; TRBD1 is a possible D gene (7 bases). The CDR3 region is CASSQDILPRGDEQFF. CDR3 in DNA: TGTGCCAGCAGCCAAGATATCCTACCCAGGGGGGATGAGCAGTTCTTC.